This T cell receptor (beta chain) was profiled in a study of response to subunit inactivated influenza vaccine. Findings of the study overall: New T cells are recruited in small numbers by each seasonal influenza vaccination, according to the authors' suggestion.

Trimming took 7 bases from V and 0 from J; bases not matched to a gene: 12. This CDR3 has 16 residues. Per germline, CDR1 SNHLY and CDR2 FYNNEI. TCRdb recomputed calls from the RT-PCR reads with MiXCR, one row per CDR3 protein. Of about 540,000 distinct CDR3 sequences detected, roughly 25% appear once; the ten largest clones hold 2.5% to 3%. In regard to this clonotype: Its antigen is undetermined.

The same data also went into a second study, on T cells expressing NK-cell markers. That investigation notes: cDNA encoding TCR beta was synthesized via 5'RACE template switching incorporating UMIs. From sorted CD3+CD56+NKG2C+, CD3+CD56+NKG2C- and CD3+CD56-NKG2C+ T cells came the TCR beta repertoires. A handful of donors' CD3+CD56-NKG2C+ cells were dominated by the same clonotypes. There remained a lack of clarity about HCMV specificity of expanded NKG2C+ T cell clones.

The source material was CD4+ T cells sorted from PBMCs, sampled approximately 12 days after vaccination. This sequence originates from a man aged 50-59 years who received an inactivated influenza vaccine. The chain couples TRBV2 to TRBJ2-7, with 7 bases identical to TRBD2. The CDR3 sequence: CASITGGGGSSYEQYF. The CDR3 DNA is TGTGCCAGCATCACGGGTGGCGGGGGAAGCTCCTACGAGCAGTACTTC.